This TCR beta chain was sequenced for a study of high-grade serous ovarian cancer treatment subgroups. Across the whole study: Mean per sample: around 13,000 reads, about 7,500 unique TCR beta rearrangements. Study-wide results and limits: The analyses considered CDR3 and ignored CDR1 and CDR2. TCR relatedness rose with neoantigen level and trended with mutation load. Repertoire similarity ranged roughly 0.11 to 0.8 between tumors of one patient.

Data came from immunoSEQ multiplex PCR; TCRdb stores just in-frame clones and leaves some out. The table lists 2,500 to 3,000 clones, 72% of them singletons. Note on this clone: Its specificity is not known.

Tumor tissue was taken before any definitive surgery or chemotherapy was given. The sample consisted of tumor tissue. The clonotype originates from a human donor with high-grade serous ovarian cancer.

Written as DNA, the CDR3 is TGTGCCAGCAGCTTAGGTTTCCCCTACGAGCAGTACTTC. Amino acid sequence: CASSLGFPYEQYF. The chain is built from TRBV7-6 and TRBJ2-7, with unresolved D. This CDR3 has 13 residues. V was trimmed by 1 base and J by 2 bases, leaving 6 bases between them. Germline V gives CDR1 SGHVS, CDR2 FNYEAQ.